Shown below are 19 T cell receptor beta chains from a single sample sequenced in a study of T cell responses to AZD1222 COVID-19 vaccine. Generated by immunoSEQ multiplex PCR, the TCRdb table keeps only in-frame clones and is missing some. The profile shows about 69,000 clones, 83% of them singletons. Source: peripheral blood, taken 28 days after the second AZD1222 dose. These receptor sequences come from an adult who received the AZD1222 COVID-19 vaccine.

The chain couples TRBV5-1 to TRBJ2-3, with 11 bases that match TRBD1. From germline, CDR1 is SGHRS and CDR2 YFSETQ. The length of the CDR3 is 14 residues. The V gene end was trimmed by 4 bases and the J gene end by 5 bases; junction bases not matched to a gene: 3. The CDR3: CASSLGTGGDTQYF. The DNA for the CDR3 is TGCGCCAGCAGCCTCGGGACAGGGGGAGATACGCAGTATTTT.

This chain connects TRBV27 to TRBJ1-5; TRBD1 aligns across 8 bases. Per the germline V gene, CDR1 is MNHEY and CDR2 is SMNVEV (reference sequence). V lost 6 bases and J lost 4; bases outside the gene matches: 8. The CDR3 runs 15 residues. The CDR3 DNA sequence: TGTGCCAGCAGCGGAAGGACAGGGAGGAATCAGCCCCAGCATTTT. Its protein is CASSGRTGRNQPQHF.

This clone was seen a single time. The chain links TRBV5-8 to TRBJ1-1; maybe TRBD1 (6 bases). Germline CDR1 and CDR2: SGHTS and YDEGEE. CDR3 size: 15 residues. Trimming pared 5 bases from V and 3 bases from J, leaving 17 bases between. CDR3 sequence: CASSRIQGWDTEAFF. CDR3 bases: TGTGCCAGCAGTAGAATCCAGGGGTGGGACACTGAAGCTTTCTTT. The complete variable domain, with remaining parts taken from reference TRBV5-8 and TRBJ1-1, reads EAGVTQSPTHLIKTRGQQATLRCSPISGHTSVYWYQQALGLGLQFLLWYDEGEERNRGNFPPRFSGRQFPNYSSELNVNALELEDSALYLCASSRIQGWDTEAFFGQGTRLTVV.

The rearrangement links TRBV6-1 to TRBJ1-6; D is unclear. CDR3 size: 15 residues. From germline, CDR1 is MNHNS and CDR2 SASEGT. The V gene lost 3 bases and the J gene lost 1 base, with 7 bases spanning the gap. CDR3 region: CASSDTGSYNSPLHF. The CDR3 region has the DNA TGTGCCAGCAGTGATACGGGATCCTATAATTCACCCCTCCACTTT.

The rearrangement links TRBV7-9 to TRBJ2-3; D ambiguous. Germline CDR1 SEHNR, CDR2 FQNEAQ (reference sequence). The CDR3 extends over 14 amino acids. The V and J ends lost 3 bases and 2 bases respectively, with 9 bases between them. Here the CDR3 reads CASSLRRTTDTQYF. CDR3 nucleotides: TGTGCCAGCAGCTTGCGACGGACCACAGATACGCAGTATTTT.

This chain connects TRBV5-1 to TRBJ1-5, with a weak D call TRBD1 (5 bases). V lost 4 bases and J lost 3, with 8 bases in between. The CDR3 length is 13 residues. Germline V gives CDR1 SGHRS, CDR2 YFSETQ. The CDR3 DNA is TGCGCCAGCAGCCGGGGGGACAATCAGCCCCAGCATTTT. This codes for CASSRGDNQPQHF.

The table lists this clone with a count of one. The genes are TRBV11-3 and TRBJ2-3; the match to TRBD2 covers 8 bases. The germline V gene encodes CDR1 SGHNT and CDR2 YENEEA. The CDR3 loop spans 14 amino acids. The V gene end was trimmed by 8 bases and the J gene end by 5 bases; junction bases not matched to a gene: 9. In DNA form, the CDR3 reads TGTGCCAGCCGTTCTACCGCGGGGGGAGATACGCAGTATTTT. It encodes CASRSTAGGDTQYF.

This chain uses TRBV5-1 with TRBJ2-1, with TRBD2 identical over 7 bases. The germline CDR1 and CDR2 sequences are SGHRS and YFSETQ. The CDR3 spans 17 residues. The ends lost 4 bases at V and 2 bases at J; junction bases unmatched: 12. CDR3 region: CASSPSSSGLTYNEQFF. In nucleotides, the CDR3 is TGCGCCAGCAGCCCCTCTTCTAGCGGTCTCACCTACAATGAGCAGTTCTTC.

V and J are TRBV19 and TRBJ1-1, with D uncertain. CDR3 length: 17 residues. V gave up 5 bases and J gave up 6 bases, with 25 bases separating them. Germline CDR1 is LNHDA and CDR2 is SQIVND (reference sequence). CDR3 sequence: CASSGYRRAASGAEAFF. The CDR3, as DNA: TGTGCCAGTAGTGGGTACCGCAGAGCAGCCAGTGGGGCTGAAGCTTTCTTT. Variable domain in full (rest from reference TRBV19 and TRBJ1-1): DGGITQSPKYLFRKEGQNVTLSCEQNLNHDAMYWYRQDPGQGLRLIYYSQIVNDFQKGDIAEGYSVSREKKESFPLTVTSAQKNPTAFYLCASSGYRRAASGAEAFFGQGTRLTVV.

The chain is built from TRBV5-5 and TRBJ1-6, with D maybe TRBD1 (5 bases). Germline loops: CDR1 SGHKS, CDR2 YYEKEE (reference sequence). Trimming left V 4 bases short and J 7 bases short, with 18 bases between. The CDR3 has 16 residues. The CDR3 coding sequence is TGTGCCAGCAGCCCCACTCAGCGGGGGAACAATTCACCCCTCCACTTT. Protein product: CASSPTQRGNNSPLHF.

Notes on this clone: Additional DNA sequences in this sample encode the identical CDR3. The chain has TRBV5-1 and TRBJ2-5, with no clear D. Per the germline V gene, CDR1 is SGHRS and CDR2 is YFSETQ. CDR3 length equals 11 residues. V lost 2 bases, J lost 2 bases, and 1 base lay in between. The CDR3 DNA reads TGCGCCAGCAGCTTTCAAGAGACCCAGTACTTC. Protein sequence: CASSFQETQYF.

The CDR3 here is CASSQDRRGSDTQYF. The CDR3 nucleotides read TGTGCCAGCAGCCAAGATCGCCGGGGGTCTGATACGCAGTATTTT. This chain links TRBV4-2 with TRBJ2-3; D possibly corresponds to TRBD2 (6 bases). The V end lost 0 bases, the J end lost 6 bases, and 13 bases lay between the germline ends. From germline, CDR1 is LGHNA and CDR2 YNFKEQ. The CDR3 is 15 amino acids.

In this sample, this clone turned up a few times. The chain links TRBV20-1 to TRBJ2-1; D is uncertain. The CDR3 loop spans 11 amino acids. Germline loops: CDR1 DFQATT, CDR2 SNEGSKA (reference sequence). Trimming shortened V by 4 bases and J by 3 bases, and 4 bases separated the two germline ends. The CDR3 DNA follows: TGCAGTGCTATACGCTACAATGAGCAGTTCTTC. As protein: CSAIRYNEQFF.

The chain joins TRBV5-4 to TRBJ1-4; D remains unclear. Trimming shortened V by 2 bases and J by 0 bases, and 8 bases separated the two germline ends. This CDR3 spans 15 amino acids. Germline V lookup: CDR1 SGHNT, CDR2 YYREEE (reference sequence). CDR3 sequence reads: CASSFSGATNEKLFF. As DNA, the CDR3 is TGTGCCAGCAGCTTTAGCGGAGCAACTAATGAAAAACTGTTTTTT.

This CDR3 reads CASSIVTGGEQFF. As DNA, the CDR3 is TGTGCCAGTAGTATTGTTACAGGCGGGGAGCAGTTCTTC. The chain has TRBV19 and TRBJ2-1; D might be TRBD1 or TRBD2, each matching 5 bases. V lost 3 bases and J lost 10, with 13 bases in between. This CDR3 spans 13 amino acids. Germline V lookup: CDR1 LNHDA, CDR2 SQIVND (reference sequence). Variable domain in full (rest from reference TRBV19 and TRBJ2-1): DGGITQSPKYLFRKEGQNVTLSCEQNLNHDAMYWYRQDPGQGLRLIYYSQIVNDFQKGDIAEGYSVSREKKESFPLTVTSAQKNPTAFYLCASSIVTGGEQFFGPGTRLTVL.

The CDR3 DNA is TGTGCCAGCAGCGGGGGGCAGGGAGTGTCTGAAGCTTTCTTT. This encodes CASSGGQGVSEAFF. This chain uses TRBV2 with TRBJ1-1; possibly TRBD1 for D (6 bases). Germline V gives CDR1 SNHLY, CDR2 FYNNEI. V dropped 6 bases and J dropped 6 bases, with 17 bases sitting between them. The CDR3 loop spans 14 amino acids.

This clone has more than one count but fewer than ten. The CDR3 DNA sequence: TGTGCCAGTAGTATATCTACAGCCTCTGGAAACACCATATATTTT. Amino acids: CASSISTASGNTIYF. This chain links TRBV19 with TRBJ1-3; no clear D. The CDR3 is 15 amino acids. Germline-derived CDR1 and CDR2 are LNHDA and SQIVND (reference sequence). Trimming shortened V by 2 bases and J by 0 bases, and 8 bases separated the two germline ends.

The chain recombines TRBV10-3 with TRBJ2-7; 8 nucleotides agree with TRBD2. V gave up 4 bases and J gave up 3 bases; unmatched junction bases: 17. Germline V gives CDR1 ENHRY, CDR2 SYGVKD. The CDR3 extends over 18 amino acids. The CDR3: CAISGAGAWNEQFYEQYF. The CDR3 region has the DNA TGTGCCATCAGTGGAGCGGGGGCCTGGAATGAGCAATTCTACGAGCAGTACTTC.

V gene TRBV19 combines with J gene TRBJ1-4; TRBD1 agrees at 9 bases. Germline CDR1 is LNHDA and CDR2 is SQIVND (reference sequence). After removal of 7 bases from V and 0 bases from J, the junction contained 15 bases not matched to a gene. This CDR3 comprises 19 residues. The CDR3 DNA sequence: TGTGCCAGTACCCAAAGTGGGACAGGGACCTTTTCAACTAATGAAAAACTGTTTTTT. Protein product: CASTQSGTGTFSTNEKLFF. The whole variable domain, filled in from reference TRBV19 and TRBJ1-4, reads DGGITQSPKYLFRKEGQNVTLSCEQNLNHDAMYWYRQDPGQGLRLIYYSQIVNDFQKGDIAEGYSVSREKKESFPLTVTSAQKNPTAFYLCASTQSGTGTFSTNEKLFFGSGTQLSVL.